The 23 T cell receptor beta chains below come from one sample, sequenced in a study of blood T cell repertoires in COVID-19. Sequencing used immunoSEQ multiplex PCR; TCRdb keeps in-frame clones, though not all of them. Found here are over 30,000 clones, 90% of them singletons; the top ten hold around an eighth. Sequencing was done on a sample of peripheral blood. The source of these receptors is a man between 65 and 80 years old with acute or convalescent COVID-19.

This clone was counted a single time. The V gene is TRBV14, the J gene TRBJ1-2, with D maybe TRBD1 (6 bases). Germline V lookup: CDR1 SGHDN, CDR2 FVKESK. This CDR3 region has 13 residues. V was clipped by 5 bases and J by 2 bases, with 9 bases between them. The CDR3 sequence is CASSSGQNYGYTF. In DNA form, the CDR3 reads TGTGCCAGCAGCTCCGGACAGAACTATGGCTACACCTTC.

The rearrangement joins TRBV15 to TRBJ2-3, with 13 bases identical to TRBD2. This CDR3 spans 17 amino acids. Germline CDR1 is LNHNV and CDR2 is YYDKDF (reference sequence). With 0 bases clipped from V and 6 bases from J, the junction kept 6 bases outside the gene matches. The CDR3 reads CATSRDPGLAGTDTQYF. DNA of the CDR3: TGTGCCACCAGCAGAGATCCGGGACTAGCGGGAACGGATACGCAGTATTTT.

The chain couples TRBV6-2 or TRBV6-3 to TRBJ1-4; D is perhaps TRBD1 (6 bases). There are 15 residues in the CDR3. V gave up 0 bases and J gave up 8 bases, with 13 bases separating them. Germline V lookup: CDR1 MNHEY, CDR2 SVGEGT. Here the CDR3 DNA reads TGTGCCAGCAGTTACTCGAGCGGGGGCCCAGAAAAACTGTTTTTT. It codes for CASSYSSGGPEKLFF.

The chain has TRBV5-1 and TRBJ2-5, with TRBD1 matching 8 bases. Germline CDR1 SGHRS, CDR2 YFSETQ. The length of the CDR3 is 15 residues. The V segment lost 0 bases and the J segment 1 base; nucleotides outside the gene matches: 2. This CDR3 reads CASSLGGQVQETQYF. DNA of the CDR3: TGCGCCAGCAGCTTGGGGGGACAGGTCCAAGAGACCCAGTACTTC.

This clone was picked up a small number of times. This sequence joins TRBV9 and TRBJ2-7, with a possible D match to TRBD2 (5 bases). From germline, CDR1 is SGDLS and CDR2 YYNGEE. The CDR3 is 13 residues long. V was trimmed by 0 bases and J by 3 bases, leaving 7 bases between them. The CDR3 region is CASSVAEGYEQYF. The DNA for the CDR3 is TGTGCCAGCAGCGTAGCCGAGGGCTACGAGCAGTACTTC.

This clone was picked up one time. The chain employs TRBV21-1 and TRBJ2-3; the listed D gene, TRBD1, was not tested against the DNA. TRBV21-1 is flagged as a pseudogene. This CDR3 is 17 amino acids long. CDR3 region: CASSKDLYGTGEDTQYF. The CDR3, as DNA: TGTGCCAGCAGCAAAGATCTTTATGGGACAGGGGAAGATACGCAGTATTTT.

CDR3 loop: CASQDSAYGYTF. The CDR3 DNA reads TGTGCCAGTCAGGACAGTGCCTATGGCTACACCTTC. The chain recombines TRBV9 with TRBJ1-2, with D possibly TRBD1 on 6 matching bases. CDR3 length: 12 amino acids. Per germline, CDR1 SGDLS and CDR2 YYNGEE. Trimming pared 8 bases from V and 4 bases from J, leaving 12 bases between.

CDR3 protein: CSVAAGTGVEQYF. CDR3 sequence (DNA): TGCAGCGTTGCAGCCGGGACAGGGGTCGAGCAGTACTTC. This chain uses TRBV29-1 with TRBJ2-7; TRBD1 matches 10 bases. Germline lookup yields CDR1 SQVTM and CDR2 ANQGSEA. Trimming cost V 4 bases and J 6 bases; bases outside gene matches: 6. The CDR3 length is 13 residues.

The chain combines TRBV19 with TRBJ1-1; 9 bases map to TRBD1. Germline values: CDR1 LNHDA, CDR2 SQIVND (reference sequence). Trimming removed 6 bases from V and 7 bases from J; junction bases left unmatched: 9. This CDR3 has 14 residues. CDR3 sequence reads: CASSLGQGEGEAFF. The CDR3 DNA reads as TGTGCCAGTAGCTTGGGACAGGGTGAAGGTGAAGCTTTCTTT. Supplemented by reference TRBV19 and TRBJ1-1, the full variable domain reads DGGITQSPKYLFRKEGQNVTLSCEQNLNHDAMYWYRQDPGQGLRLIYYSQIVNDFQKGDIAEGYSVSREKKESFPLTVTSAQKNPTAFYLCASSLGQGEGEAFFGQGTRLTVV.

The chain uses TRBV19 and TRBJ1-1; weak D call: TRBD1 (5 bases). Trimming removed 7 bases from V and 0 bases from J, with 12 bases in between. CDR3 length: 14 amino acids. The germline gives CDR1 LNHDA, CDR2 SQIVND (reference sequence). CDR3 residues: CASNTGGLNTEAFF. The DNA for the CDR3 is TGTGCCAGTAACACAGGCGGATTGAACACTGAAGCTTTCTTT.

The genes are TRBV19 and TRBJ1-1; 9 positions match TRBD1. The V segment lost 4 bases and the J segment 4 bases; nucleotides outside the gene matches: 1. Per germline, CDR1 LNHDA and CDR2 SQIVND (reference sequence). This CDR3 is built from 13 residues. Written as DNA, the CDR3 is TGTGCCAGTAGTAGGGACAGGGTCACTGAAGCTTTCTTT. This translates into CASSRDRVTEAFF.

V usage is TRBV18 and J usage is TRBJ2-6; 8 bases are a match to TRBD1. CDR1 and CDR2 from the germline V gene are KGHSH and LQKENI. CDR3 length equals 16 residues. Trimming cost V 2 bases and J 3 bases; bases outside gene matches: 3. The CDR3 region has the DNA TGTGCCAGCTCACCAAACAGGGGGTATGGGGCCAACGTCCTGACTTTC. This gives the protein CASSPNRGYGANVLTF.

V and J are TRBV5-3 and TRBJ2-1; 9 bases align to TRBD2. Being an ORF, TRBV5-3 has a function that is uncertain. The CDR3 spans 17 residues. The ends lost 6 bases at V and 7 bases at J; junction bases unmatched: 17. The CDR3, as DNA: TGTGCCAGAATCGGCGATAGCGGGAGACAGGCTAGGAATGAGCAGTTCTTC. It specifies CARIGDSGRQARNEQFF.

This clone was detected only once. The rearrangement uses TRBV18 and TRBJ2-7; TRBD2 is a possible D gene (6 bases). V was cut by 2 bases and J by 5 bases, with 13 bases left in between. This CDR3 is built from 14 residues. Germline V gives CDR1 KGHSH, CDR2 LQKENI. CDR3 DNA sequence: TGTGCCAGCTCACCAGGCGACGGAGGGGACGAGCAGTACTTC. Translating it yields CASSPGDGGDEQYF.

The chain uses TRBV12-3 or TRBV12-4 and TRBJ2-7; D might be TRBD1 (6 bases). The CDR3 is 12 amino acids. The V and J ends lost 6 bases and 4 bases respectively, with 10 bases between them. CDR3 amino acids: CASRAGDYEQYF. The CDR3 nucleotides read TGTGCCAGCAGAGCAGGGGATTACGAGCAGTACTTC.

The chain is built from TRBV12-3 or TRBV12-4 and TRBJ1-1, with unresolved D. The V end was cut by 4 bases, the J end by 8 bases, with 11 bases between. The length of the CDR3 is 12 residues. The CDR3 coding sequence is TGTGCCAGCAGTTATCAGTACGTGGAAGCTTTCTTT. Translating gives CASSYQYVEAFF.

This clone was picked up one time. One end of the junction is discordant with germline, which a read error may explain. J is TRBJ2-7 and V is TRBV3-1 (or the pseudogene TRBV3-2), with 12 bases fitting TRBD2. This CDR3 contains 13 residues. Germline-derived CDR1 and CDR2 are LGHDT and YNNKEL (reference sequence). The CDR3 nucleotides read TGTGCCAGCAGCCAAGGGACTAGCGGGGCCTTCAGGTTC. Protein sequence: CASSQGTSGAFRF.

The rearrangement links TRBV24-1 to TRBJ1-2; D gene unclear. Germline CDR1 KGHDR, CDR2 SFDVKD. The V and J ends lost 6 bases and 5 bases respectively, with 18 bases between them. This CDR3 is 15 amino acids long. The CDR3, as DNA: TGTGCCACCAGTTCCCATAGTGAGGAGGATTATGGCTACACCTTC. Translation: CATSSHSEEDYGYTF.

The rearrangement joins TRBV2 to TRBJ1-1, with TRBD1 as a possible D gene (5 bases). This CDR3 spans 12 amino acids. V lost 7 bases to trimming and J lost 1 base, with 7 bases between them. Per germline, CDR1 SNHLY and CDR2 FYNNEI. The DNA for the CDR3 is TGTGCCAGCATCACAGGGAACACTGAAGCTTTCTTT. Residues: CASITGNTEAFF.

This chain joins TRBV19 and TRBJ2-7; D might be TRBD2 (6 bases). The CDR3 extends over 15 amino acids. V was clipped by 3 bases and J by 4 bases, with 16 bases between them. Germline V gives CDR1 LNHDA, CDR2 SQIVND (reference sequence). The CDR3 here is CASSMTLGAGYEQYF. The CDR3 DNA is TGTGCCAGTAGTATGACCCTCGGGGCGGGGTACGAGCAGTACTTC.

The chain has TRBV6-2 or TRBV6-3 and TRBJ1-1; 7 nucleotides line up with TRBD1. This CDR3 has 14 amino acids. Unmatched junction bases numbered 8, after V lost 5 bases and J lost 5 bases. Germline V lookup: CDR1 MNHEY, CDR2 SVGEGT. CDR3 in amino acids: CASSNRDRGTEAFF. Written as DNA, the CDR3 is TGTGCCAGCAGTAACCGGGACAGAGGGACTGAAGCTTTCTTT.

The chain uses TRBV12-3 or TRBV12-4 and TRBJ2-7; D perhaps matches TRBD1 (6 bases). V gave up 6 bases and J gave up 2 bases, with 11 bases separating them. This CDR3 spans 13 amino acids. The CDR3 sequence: CASSIGQTYEQYF. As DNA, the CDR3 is TGTGCCAGCAGCATAGGACAGACCTACGAGCAGTACTTC.

CDR3 protein: CATSDGVTNEKLFF. DNA of the CDR3: TGTGCCACCAGTGACGGGGTAACTAATGAAAAACTGTTTTTT. This chain joins TRBV24-1 and TRBJ1-4; D gene ambiguous. CDR1 and CDR2 (germline): KGHDR, SFDVKD. With 4 bases removed from V and 1 base from J, the gap between germline ends came to 6 bases. The CDR3 length is 14 residues.